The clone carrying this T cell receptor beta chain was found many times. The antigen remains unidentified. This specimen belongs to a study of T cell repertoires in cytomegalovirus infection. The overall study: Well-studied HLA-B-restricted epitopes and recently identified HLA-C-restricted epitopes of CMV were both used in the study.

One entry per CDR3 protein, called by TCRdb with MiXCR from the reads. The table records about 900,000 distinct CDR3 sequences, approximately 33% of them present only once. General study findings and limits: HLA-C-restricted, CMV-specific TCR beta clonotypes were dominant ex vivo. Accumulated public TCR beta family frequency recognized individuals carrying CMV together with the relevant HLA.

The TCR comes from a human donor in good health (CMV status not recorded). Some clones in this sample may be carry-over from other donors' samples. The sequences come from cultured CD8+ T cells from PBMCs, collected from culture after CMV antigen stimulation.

CDR3 nucleotides: TGTGCCAGCAGCCCGAAACGTCGTTACCTTAACTATGGCTACACCTTC. Its translation is CASSPKRRYLNYGYTF. The chain recombines TRBV7-2 with TRBJ1-2; no definite D call. The germline V gene encodes CDR1 SGHTA and CDR2 FQGNSA. This CDR3 contains 16 residues. Between the trimmed V and J ends, which lost 5 bases and 1 base, there was a span of 17 bases.